This T cell receptor (beta chain) was found in a study of identical twins. Study-wide findings and caveats: Among beta out-of-frame sequences, excess sharing between twins appeared weaker. A lower insertion count was a feature of abundant cord blood beta clonotypes, with no such feature in memory repertoires. Twin-shared out-of-frame alpha sequences showed excess low generation probability.

The CDR3 extends over 15 amino acids. J gave up 2 bases and V 6 bases, and 4 bases lay outside the gene matches. Germline CDR1 and CDR2: SGHRS and YFSETQ. This clonotype has at least ten counts. Its antigen is currently unknown. Template switching added a universal primer site; cDNA carried unique molecular identifiers. TCRdb passed the 5' RACE reads through MiXCR, listing each CDR3 protein once. This table has more than 1.5 million distinct CDR3 sequences, around 33% appearing once. The rearrangement joins TRBV5-1 to TRBJ2-1; TRBD2 aligns across 11 bases. This sequence originates from a newborn girl in good health. Sequenced input: cord blood. The CDR3 region is CASTKLAGAYNEQFF. The DNA for the CDR3 is TGCGCCAGCACCAAACTAGCGGGAGCCTACAATGAGCAGTTCTTC.